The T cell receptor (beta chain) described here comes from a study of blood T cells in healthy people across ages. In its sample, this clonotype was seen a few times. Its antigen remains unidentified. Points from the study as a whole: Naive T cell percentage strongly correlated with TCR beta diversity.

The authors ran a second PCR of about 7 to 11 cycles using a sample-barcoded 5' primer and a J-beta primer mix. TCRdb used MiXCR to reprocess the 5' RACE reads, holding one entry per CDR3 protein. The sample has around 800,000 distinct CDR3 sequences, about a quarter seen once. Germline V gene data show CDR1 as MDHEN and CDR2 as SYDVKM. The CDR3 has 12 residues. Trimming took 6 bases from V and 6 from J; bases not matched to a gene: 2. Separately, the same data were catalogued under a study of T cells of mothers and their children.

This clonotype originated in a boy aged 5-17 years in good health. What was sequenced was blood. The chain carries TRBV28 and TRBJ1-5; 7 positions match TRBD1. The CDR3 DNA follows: TGTGCCAGCAGAGGGGGCGGTCAGCCCCAGCATTTT. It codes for CASRGGGQPQHF.